This TCR beta chain emerged from a study of Ad26.COV2.S vaccination and SARS-CoV-2 variants. Study results and limitations: Non-spike TCR breadth did not differ much between vaccine and placebo recipients.

Here immunoSEQ multiplex PCR was the method, and the copy in TCRdb shows in-frame clones only, minus some. The data show 150,000 to 200,000 clones, roughly nine tenths seen once. Points on this clone: Its antigen is undetermined. Other nucleotide sequences in the sample specify the same CDR3.

This receptor was identified in a human donor who had recovered from COVID-19. The sample consisted of peripheral blood, taken after recovery from COVID-19.

CDR3 bases: TGTGCCTGGACAGGGGCCCGGGGAGAAAAACTGTTTTTT. Amino acid sequence: CAWTGARGEKLFF. The genes are TRBV30 and TRBJ1-4, with D possibly being TRBD1 (6 bases). Per the germline V gene, CDR1 is GTSNPN and CDR2 is SVGIG (reference sequence). Deletions cut 4 bases from V and 8 bases from J, with 14 bases between. The CDR3 has 13 amino acids.